The 10 T cell receptor beta chains in this list originate from one sample, sequenced in a study of T cell repertoires in cytomegalovirus infection. MiXCR, applied by TCRdb to the reads, yields one record per CDR3 protein. The sample lists under 850,000 distinct CDR3 sequences; about a third were seen once. The sequencing sample was made of PBMCs. All receptors derive from a human donor in good health (CMV status not recorded). Some clones in this sample may be carry-over from other donors' samples.

In its sample, this clonotype was seen once. As the CDR3 is not closed by the conserved phenylalanine or tryptophan, this likely results from a read error. The chain recombines TRBV11-2 with TRBJ1-6, with D hard to call. Trimming took off 5 bases at V and 7 bases at J, with 9 bases between the two ends. Per the germline V gene, CDR1 is SGHAT and CDR2 is FQNNGV. This CDR3 has 13 residues. The CDR3 spells CASSQTPNSPLHL. CDR3 sequence (DNA): TGTGCCAGCAGCCAGACACCAAATTCACCCCTCCACTTG.

Regarding this clonotype: Given a much more abundant clone one base away, this may be a read error. The J gene is TRBJ2-5, the V gene TRBV7-8, with a weak D call TRBD2 (5 bases). V gave up 3 bases and J gave up 2 bases, with 19 bases separating them. This CDR3 has 17 amino acids. Germline V CDR1 and CDR2: SGHVS, FQNEAQ. CDR3 in amino acids: CASSFYPGVRDQETQYF. The CDR3 DNA follows: TGTGCCAGCAGCTTCTACCCGGGCGTGAGGGATCAAGAGACCCAGTACTTC.

The chain carries TRBV6-2 or TRBV6-3 and TRBJ2-5; TRBD2 matches 8 bases. The germline CDR1 and CDR2 sequences are MNHEY and SVGEGT. CDR3 length: 13 amino acids. Trimming removed 8 bases from V and 4 bases from J; junction bases left unmatched: 6. CDR3 loop: CASRTSGTETQYF. In nucleotides, the CDR3 is TGTGCCAGCCGAACTAGCGGAACAGAGACCCAGTACTTC.

The chain is built from TRBV7-2 and TRBJ2-3, with no clear D. CDR1 and CDR2 from the germline V gene are SGHTA and FQGNSA. This CDR3 spans 15 amino acids. Trimming left V 5 bases short and J 1 base short, with 13 bases between. The CDR3 region has the DNA TGTGCCAGCAGCCTATCGAGCCCGGGCACAGATACGCAGTATTTT. Amino acids: CASSLSSPGTDTQYF.

This clonotype has more than one count but fewer than ten. The chain couples TRBV19 to TRBJ1-2; D not certain. The length of the CDR3 is 19 residues. With 6 bases removed from V and 0 bases from J, the gap between germline ends came to 26 bases. Germline V gene lookup returns CDR1 LNHDA and CDR2 SQIVND (reference sequence). This CDR3 is CASRGWSDETYLANYGYTF. In DNA form, the CDR3 reads TGTGCCAGTAGGGGTTGGTCGGACGAAACTTACCTAGCTAACTATGGCTACACCTTC.

This clonotype was seen a few times. The chain carries TRBV7-2 and TRBJ1-1; the D gene is possibly TRBD1 (6 bases). Germline V gene data show CDR1 as SGHTA and CDR2 as FQGNSA. The germline V and J ends were trimmed by 7 bases and 3 bases, with 15 bases remaining between them. This CDR3 region has 14 residues. Written as DNA, the CDR3 is TGTGCCAGCACCCAGGGGCGCGTCTACACTGAAGCTTTCTTT. This encodes CASTQGRVYTEAFF.

As concerns this clonotype: The junction does not match germline at one end; this may be a read error. The gene calls are TRBV7-2 and TRBJ1-5; D possibly corresponds to TRBD1 (5 bases). The germline CDR1 and CDR2 sequences are SGHTA and FQGNSA. This CDR3 contains 19 residues. The CDR3 nucleotides are TGTGCCAGTAGCATGAGCCACGGGACTTTTTCCGGGCGGGATCAGCCCCAGAATTTT. This gives the protein CASSMSHGTFSGRDQPQNF.

This chain uses TRBV6-1 with TRBJ1-1, with D unresolved. V lost 6 bases, J lost 5 bases, and 19 bases lay in between. Germline V gene data show CDR1 as MNHNS and CDR2 as SASEGT. CDR3 length: 15 residues. CDR3 region: CASSPFIVGGTEAFF. The CDR3 nucleotides are TGTGCCAGCAGCCCCTTTATTGTCGGAGGAACTGAAGCTTTCTTT.

The chain recombines TRBV12-3 or TRBV12-4 with TRBJ2-4; 10 positions match TRBD1. Trimming cost V 3 bases and J 8 bases; bases outside gene matches: 10. This CDR3 comprises 16 residues. The CDR3 loop reads CASSLTGQGWKDIQYF. As DNA, the CDR3 is TGTGCCAGCAGTTTGACGGGACAGGGGTGGAAGGACATTCAGTACTTC.

The chain links TRBV6-1 to TRBJ1-5; D is undetermined. The CDR3 loop spans 15 amino acids. Between the trimmed V and J ends, which lost 0 bases and 3 bases, there was a span of 9 bases. Germline CDR1 is MNHNS and CDR2 is SASEGT. CDR3 bases: TGTGCCAGCAGTGAAGCCGGACGGATCAATCAGCCCCAGCATTTT. It specifies CASSEAGRINQPQHF.